Presented here are 31 T cell receptor beta chains from one specimen sequenced in a study of regulatory T cells in long-lasting Graves disease. This sample's time point: newly diagnosed GD, antithyroid drugs for less than 3 months. With RNA extracted from PBMCs as input, the TCR library was made. In building TCR beta libraries, iRepertoire HTBI primers were used together with Arm-PCR of CDR3 regions. Using its own MiXCR run on the multiplex PCR reads, TCRdb lists one record per CDR3 protein. This table holds approximately 490,000 distinct CDR3 sequences, about a sixth found once. These data also featured in a second study, about T cells in Graves' hyperthyroidism and ophthalmopathy.

The material was peripheral blood mononuclear cells (PBMCs), obtained at new diagnosis, from a patient treated with antithyroid drugs. These receptors originate from a man in his forties or fifties with Graves disease.

V and J are TRBV7-3 and TRBJ2-2; D ambiguous. Deletions cut 0 bases from V and 4 bases from J, with 9 bases between. The CDR3 extends over 15 amino acids. The germline gives CDR1 SGHTA, CDR2 FQGTGA. The chain's CDR3 is CASSLTGSSTGELFF. The DNA of the CDR3 is TGTGCCAGCAGCTTAACAGGGTCGAGCACCGGGGAGCTGTTTTTT.

With regard to this clonotype: A read error may explain this, as a much larger clone is one base away. The CDR3 reads CASREGQTNTGELFF. The DNA of the CDR3 is TGTGCCAGCAGGGAGGGACAGACGAACACCGGGGAGCTGTTTTTT. This chain links TRBV12-3 or TRBV12-4 with TRBJ2-2; tentatively, D is TRBD1 (7 bases). The CDR3 is 15 residues long. Trimming shortened V by 6 bases and J by 0 bases, and 11 bases separated the two germline ends.

The V call is TRBV4-1, the J call TRBJ1-6; D not certain. This CDR3 is built from 15 residues. V shed 6 bases and J shed 5 bases, with 14 bases lying between them. In germline, CDR1 is MGHRA, CDR2 YSYEKL. In DNA form, the CDR3 reads TGCGCCAGCAGGACCGGAGGAGGGAATAATTCACCCCTCCACTTT. Encoded protein: CASRTGGGNNSPLHF.

This clonotype was observed a few times. Written as DNA, the CDR3 is TGTGCCAGCAGCGGCCGGGACAGGGGGCGAAAAGAGACCCAGTACTTC. Its protein product is CASSGRDRGRKETQYF. This sequence joins TRBV9 and TRBJ2-5; 12 bases match TRBD1. Germline lookup yields CDR1 SGDLS and CDR2 YYNGEE. The CDR3 totals 16 residues. The trim removed 3 bases at V and 3 bases at J, leaving 6 bases unmatched.

The rearrangement uses TRBV4-1 and TRBJ1-1; D gene unclear. CDR1 MGHRA and CDR2 YSYEKL come from the germline V gene. The length of the CDR3 is 14 residues. Trimming removed 3 bases at V and 1 base at J, with 9 bases between. The CDR3 bases are TGCGCCAGCAGCCAGTTTTGGAGGAACACTGAAGCTTTCTTT. This translates into CASSQFWRNTEAFF.

Many counts were recorded for this clonotype. The chain is built from TRBV12-3 or TRBV12-4 and TRBJ1-2; no clear D. Deletions cut 5 bases from V and 5 bases from J, with 12 bases between. This CDR3 has 13 residues. The chain's CDR3 is CASSLPVEYGYTF. CDR3 bases: TGTGCCAGCAGTCTCCCGGTTGAGTATGGCTACACCTTC.

The chain has TRBV4-1 and TRBJ2-7; 7 bases agree with TRBD1. Near its end, the DNA agrees better with TRBJ2-1, so the J call may be wrong. The CDR3 sequence is 15 residues long. Germline V gives CDR1 MGHRA, CDR2 YSYEKL. The CDR3 loop is CASSQEGGASYEQFF. The CDR3 nucleotides are TGCGCCAGCAGCCAAGAAGGGGGCGCCTCCTACGAGCAGTTCTTC.

This clonotype turned up a few times. The V gene is TRBV20-1, the J gene TRBJ2-1; D possibly corresponds to TRBD2 (6 bases). Trimming shortened V by 2 bases and J by 4 bases, and 15 bases separated the two germline ends. The CDR3 covers 15 residues. Germline-derived CDR1 and CDR2 are DFQATT and SNEGSKA (reference sequence). CDR3 sequence (DNA): TGCAGTGCTAGACCGGACGCGGGAAGTTACAATGAGCAGTTCTTC. This codes for CSARPDAGSYNEQFF.

In this sample, this clonotype turned up many times. This rearrangement joins TRBV5-1 to TRBJ2-3, with D perhaps matching TRBD2 (6 bases). V was pared by 2 bases and J by 1 base, with 11 bases between. The V gene's germline CDR1 is SGHRS and CDR2 YFSETQ. This CDR3 is built from 15 residues. The CDR3 region has the DNA TGCGCCAGCAGCTTTGTGGGGGGACGCACAGATACGCAGTATTTT. It yields the protein CASSFVGGRTDTQYF.

V is TRBV24-1 and J is TRBJ2-3; possible D gene TRBD1, 6 bases. V was trimmed by 1 base and J by 6 bases, leaving 16 bases between them. The CDR3 loop spans 16 amino acids. CDR1 is KGHDR and CDR2 is SFDVKD in the germline V gene. The CDR3 loop reads CATSDFTGSERDTQYF. The CDR3 DNA sequence: TGTGCCACCAGTGATTTCACAGGGTCCGAACGGGATACGCAGTATTTT.

This clonotype was seen more than once but under ten times. V usage is TRBV25-1 and J usage is TRBJ2-2, with D uncertain. The CDR3 is 14 amino acids. In germline, CDR1 is MGHDK, CDR2 SYGVNS. Trimming took 4 bases from V and 0 from J, leaving 6 bases between them. This CDR3 reads CASSVTANTGELFF. The DNA of the CDR3 is TGTGCCAGCAGTGTAACAGCGAACACCGGGGAGCTGTTTTTT.

This clonotype was observed at least ten times. V is TRBV5-1 and J is TRBJ2-1, with D perhaps matching TRBD1 (5 bases). The germline V gene encodes CDR1 SGHRS and CDR2 YFSETQ. V lost 0 bases to trimming and J lost 7 bases, with 14 bases between them. CDR3 length: 15 residues. CDR3: CASSLEGWAPNEQFF. In nucleotides, the CDR3 is TGCGCCAGCAGCTTGGAGGGGTGGGCTCCTAATGAGCAGTTCTTC.

This clonotype was detected ten times or more. In nucleotides, the CDR3 is TGTGCCAGCAGTGAAATGGAACAGGGGGCCTACGAGCAGTACTTC. Amino acids: CASSEMEQGAYEQYF. The chain has TRBV2 and TRBJ2-7, with 8 nucleotides matching TRBD1. This CDR3 is built from 15 residues. V shed 2 bases and J 2 bases; nucleotides not matched to a gene: 5. Germline loops: CDR1 SNHLY, CDR2 FYNNEI.

Ten or more counts support this clonotype. The J gene is TRBJ2-7, the V gene TRBV3-1; 7 bases match TRBD1. V dropped 1 base and J dropped 10; count of bases not matched to a gene: 7. This CDR3 has 13 amino acids. CDR1 LGHDT and CDR2 YNNKEL come from the germline V gene (reference sequence). This CDR3 reads CASSQGLTGEQYF. In nucleotides, the CDR3 is TGTGCCAGCAGCCAAGGACTCACAGGGGAACAGTACTTC.

The rearrangement joins TRBV28 to TRBJ2-7; D possibly corresponds to TRBD1 (5 bases). Trimming pared 11 bases from V and 4 bases from J, leaving 24 bases between. Germline lookup yields CDR1 MDHEN and CDR2 SYDVKM. This CDR3 comprises 15 residues. The CDR3 nucleotides read TGTGCCGTCATATCCCCTGTCAGGGCCCTTTACGAGCAGTACTTC. Amino acids: CAVISPVRALYEQYF.

A few counts support this clonotype. This clone may be a read error of a much larger clone one base away. This rearrangement joins TRBV6-4 to TRBJ2-1, with 14 bases that match TRBD2. In germline, CDR1 is MRHNA, CDR2 SNTAGT. CDR3 length: 23 amino acids. CDR3 sequence reads: CASSYPGHAGLAGGTRSYNEQSF. The CDR3 DNA follows: TGTGCCAGCAGTTACCCGGGGCACGCAGGACTAGCGGGAGGAACCAGGTCCTACAATGAGCAGTCCTTC.

The chain couples TRBV2 to TRBJ2-7, with D maybe TRBD2 (6 bases). CDR3 length: 10 amino acids. The V end lost 6 bases, the J end lost 6 bases, and 6 bases lay between the germline ends. Germline CDR1 is SNHLY and CDR2 is FYNNEI. The CDR3 protein is CASREGEQYF. The CDR3 nucleotides are TGTGCCAGCAGGGAGGGCGAGCAGTACTTC. The full variable domain, with the rest looked up from reference TRBV2 and TRBJ2-7, is EPEVTQTPSHQVTQMGQEVILRCVPISNHLYFYWYRQILGQKVEFLVSFYNNEISEKSEIFDDQFSVERPDGSNFTLKIRSTKLEDSAMYFCASREGEQYFGPGTRLTVT.

J is TRBJ2-2 and V is TRBV6-2 or TRBV6-3; 8 positions agree with TRBD2. Germline V gene data show CDR1 as MNHEY and CDR2 as SVGEGT. The V segment lost 0 bases and the J segment 5 bases; nucleotides outside the gene matches: 8. The length of the CDR3 is 17 residues. The CDR3: CASSYSPGLVRTGELFF. The CDR3 bases are TGTGCCAGCAGTTACTCGCCGGGACTAGTAAGGACCGGGGAGCTGTTTTTT.

The CDR3 nucleotides are TGTGCCAGCAGCCGACAGACAAATTACGAGCAGTACTTC. Amino acids: CASSRQTNYEQYF. The chain joins TRBV3-1 to TRBJ2-7; D perhaps matches TRBD1 (5 bases). Germline V gene lookup returns CDR1 LGHDT and CDR2 YNNKEL (reference sequence). Trimming pared 4 bases from V and 4 bases from J, leaving 11 bases between. This CDR3 is built from 13 residues.

In this sample, this clonotype turned up many times. V and J are TRBV19 and TRBJ1-1; D remains unclear. The CDR3 is 13 residues long. Germline-derived CDR1 and CDR2 are LNHDA and SQIVND (reference sequence). Trimming shortened V by 9 bases and J by 5 bases, and 16 bases separated the two germline ends. The CDR3 DNA reads as TGTGCCAGCGAGAGGGAAGTGGGTACTGAAGCTTTCTTT. Its translation: CASEREVGTEAFF.

This clonotype was counted only a few times. CDR3 amino acids: CASSIQGPYNEQFF. The CDR3 region has the DNA TGTGCCAGTAGTATTCAGGGCCCCTACAATGAGCAGTTCTTC. The rearrangement uses TRBV19 and TRBJ2-1; a possible D gene is TRBD1 (5 bases). Trimming shortened V by 3 bases and J by 2 bases, and 8 bases separated the two germline ends. This CDR3 is built from 14 residues. In germline, CDR1 is LNHDA, CDR2 SQIVND (reference sequence).

This clonotype was detected ten times or more. The chain employs TRBV7-3 and TRBJ1-1; D perhaps matches TRBD1 (5 bases). The V gene's germline CDR1 is SGHTA and CDR2 FQGTGA. V gave up 4 bases and J gave up 1 base, with 10 bases separating them. The CDR3 sequence is 14 residues long. CDR3 amino acids: CASSSGAGNTEAFF. Written as DNA, the CDR3 is TGTGCCAGCAGCTCCGGGGCAGGGAACACTGAAGCTTTCTTT.

This clonotype occurred a few times. The chain employs TRBV7-6 and TRBJ2-1; D is unclear. This CDR3 is 16 amino acids long. V was trimmed by 6 bases and J by 0 bases, leaving 15 bases between them. CDR1 and CDR2 from the germline V gene are SGHVS and FNYEAQ. CDR3 protein: CASSRMGLSSYNEQFF. The CDR3 region has the DNA TGTGCCAGCAGTCGAATGGGGTTAAGCTCCTACAATGAGCAGTTCTTC.

In its sample, this clonotype was seen many times. The DNA of the CDR3 is TGTGCCAGCAGTCCAGGAGCCATCTTTAATGAAAAACTGTTTTTT. This codes for CASSPGAIFNEKLFF. This chain joins TRBV28 and TRBJ1-4; no clear D gene. Looked up from germline, CDR1 is MDHEN and CDR2 is SYDVKM. The CDR3 is 15 residues long. V lost 5 bases and J 4 bases, leaving 14 bases between the germline ends.

On this clonotype itself: This may come from a read error, since a much larger clone is one base off. The V call is TRBV5-1, the J call TRBJ2-7; TRBD1 aligns across 7 bases. CDR3 length: 14 residues. J lost 4 bases, V lost 3 bases, and 7 bases had no gene match. Germline V gives CDR1 SGHRS, CDR2 YFSETQ. CDR3: CASSSDPGGYEQYF. CDR3 sequence (DNA): TGCGCCAGCAGCTCGGATCCAGGGGGTTACGAGCAGTACTTC.

The chain is built from TRBV6-2 or TRBV6-3 and TRBJ1-1; TRBD1 aligns across 8 bases. Germline values: CDR1 MNHEY, CDR2 SVGEGT. The trim removed 6 bases at V and 1 base at J, leaving 7 bases unmatched. This CDR3 has 15 residues. CDR3 loop: CASSDRGEANTEAFF. The CDR3 coding sequence is TGTGCCAGCAGCGACAGGGGCGAAGCGAACACTGAAGCTTTCTTT.

This chain joins TRBV6-7 and TRBJ2-2; unclear D gene. TRBV6-7 is an ORF for which the function is uncertain. CDR3 size: 15 residues. V lost 7 bases, J lost 2 bases, and 14 bases lay in between. The CDR3 nucleotides read TGTGCCAGCATCCCCCGAGGAGAAAACACCGGGGAGCTGTTTTTT. The encoded protein is CASIPRGENTGELFF.

Many counts were recorded for this clonotype. The chain recombines TRBV6-2 or TRBV6-3 with TRBJ2-1, with D possibly matching TRBD1 (5 bases). V was pared by 0 bases and J by 15 bases, with 12 bases between. From germline, CDR1 is MNHEY and CDR2 SVGEGT. This CDR3 comprises 12 residues. The chain's CDR3 is CASSYSTAYGFF. CDR3 sequence (DNA): TGTGCCAGCAGTTACTCGACAGCTTATGGGTTCTTC.

With respect to this clonotype: A much larger clonotype is one base distant, so this may be a read error. In this CDR3 the conserved last residue, phenylalanine or tryptophan, is missing, so a read error is likely. The chain carries TRBV6-1 and TRBJ1-1, with no clear D. The CDR3 is made up of 11 amino acids. Germline CDR1 is MNHNS and CDR2 is SASEGT. The ends were cut back, 7 bases at V and 2 bases at J, with 5 bases in the middle. CDR3 loop: CASTRNTEAFL. CDR3 sequence (DNA): TGTGCCAGCACAAGAAACACTGAAGCTTTCCTT.

V usage is TRBV6-1 and J usage is TRBJ1-1; maybe TRBD1 (5 bases). The CDR3 contains 12 residues. Germline CDR1 reads MNHNS; CDR2 reads SASEGT. V dropped 8 bases and J dropped 6 bases, with 13 bases sitting between them. The CDR3: CASEQAGAEAFF. The CDR3 DNA follows: TGTGCCAGCGAACAGGCGGGGGCTGAAGCTTTCTTT.

CDR3 DNA sequence: TGTGCCAGCAGCCAAGATCTCCCCTCGGGACGGCCCTTCGAGACCCAGTACTTC. It codes for CASSQDLPSGRPFETQYF. The rearrangement uses TRBV4-2 and TRBJ2-5; either TRBD1 or TRBD2 may fit D (5 bases each). From germline, CDR1 is LGHNA and CDR2 YNFKEQ. V was cut by 0 bases and J by 5 bases, with 22 bases left in between. There are 18 residues in the CDR3.